This note documents a single T cell receptor (beta chain) sequence. Sequencing used immunoSEQ multiplex PCR; TCRdb keeps in-frame clones, though not all of them. The sample records approximately 180,000 clones, roughly 87% being singletons. This entry is derived from a study of blood T cell repertoires in COVID-19. The CDR3 loop spans 19 amino acids. Trimming removed 5 bases at V and 0 bases at J, with 23 bases between. Germline-derived CDR1 and CDR2 are MNHEY and SVGEGT. The sequence came from a human donor with acute COVID-19. The donor label of this sample is uncertain. The rearrangement links TRBV6-2 or TRBV6-3 to TRBJ1-3; D is uncertain. Specimen: PBMCs or T cells enriched from blood (not recorded which). CDR3 DNA: TGTGCCAGCAGTACGCCCCAGATGAGGGCGAAAGTCTCTGGAAACACCATATATTTT. Its translation is CASSTPQMRAKVSGNTIYF.